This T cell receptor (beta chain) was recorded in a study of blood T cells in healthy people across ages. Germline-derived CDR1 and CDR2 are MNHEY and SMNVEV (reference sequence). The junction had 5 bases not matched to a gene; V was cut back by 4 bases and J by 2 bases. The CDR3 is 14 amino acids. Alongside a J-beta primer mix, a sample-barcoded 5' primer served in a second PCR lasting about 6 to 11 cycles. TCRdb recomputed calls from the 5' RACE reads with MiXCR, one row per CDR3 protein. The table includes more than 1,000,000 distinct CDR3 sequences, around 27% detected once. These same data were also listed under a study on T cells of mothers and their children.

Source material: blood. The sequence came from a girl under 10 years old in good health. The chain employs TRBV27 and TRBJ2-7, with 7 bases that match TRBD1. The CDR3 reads CASSSRQGPYEQYF. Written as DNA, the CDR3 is TGTGCCAGCAGTTCACGACAGGGTCCCTACGAGCAGTACTTC.